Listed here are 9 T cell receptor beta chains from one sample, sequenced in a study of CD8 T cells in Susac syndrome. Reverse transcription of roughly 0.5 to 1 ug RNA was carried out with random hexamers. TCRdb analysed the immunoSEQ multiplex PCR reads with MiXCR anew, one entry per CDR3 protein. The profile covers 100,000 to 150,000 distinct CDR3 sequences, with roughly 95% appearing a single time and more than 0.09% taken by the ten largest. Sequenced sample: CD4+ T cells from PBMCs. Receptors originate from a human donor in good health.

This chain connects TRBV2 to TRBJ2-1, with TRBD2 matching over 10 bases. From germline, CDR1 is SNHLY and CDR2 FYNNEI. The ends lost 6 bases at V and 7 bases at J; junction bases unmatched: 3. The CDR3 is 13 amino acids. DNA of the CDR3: TGTGCCAGCAGGGCTAGCGGGGGTAATGAGCAGTTCTTC. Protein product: CASRASGGNEQFF. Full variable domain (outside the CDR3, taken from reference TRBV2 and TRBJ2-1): EPEVTQTPSHQVTQMGQEVILRCVPISNHLYFYWYRQILGQKVEFLVSFYNNEISEKSEIFDDQFSVERPDGSNFTLKIRSTKLEDSAMYFCASRASGGNEQFFGPGTRLTVL.

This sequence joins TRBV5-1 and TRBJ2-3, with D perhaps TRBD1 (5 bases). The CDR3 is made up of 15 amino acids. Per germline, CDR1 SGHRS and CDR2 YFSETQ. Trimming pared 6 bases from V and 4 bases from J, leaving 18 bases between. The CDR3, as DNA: TGCGCCAGCACCCCGGCTCCAGGGTCTTCAGATACGCAGTATTTT. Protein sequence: CASTPAPGSSDTQYF.

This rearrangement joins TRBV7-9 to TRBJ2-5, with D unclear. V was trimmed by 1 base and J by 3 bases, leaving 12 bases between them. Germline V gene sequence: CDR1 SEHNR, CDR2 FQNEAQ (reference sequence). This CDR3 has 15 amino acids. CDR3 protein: CASSLVPRTEETQYF. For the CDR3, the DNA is TGTGCCAGCAGCTTAGTTCCAAGGACGGAAGAGACCCAGTACTTC.

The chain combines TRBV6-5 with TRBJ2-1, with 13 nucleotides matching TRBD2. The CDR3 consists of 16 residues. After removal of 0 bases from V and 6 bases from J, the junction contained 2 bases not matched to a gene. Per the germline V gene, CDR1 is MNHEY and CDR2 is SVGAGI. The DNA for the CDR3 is TGTGCCAGCAGTTACTCGACTAGCGGGAGGTCCAATGAGCAGTTCTTC. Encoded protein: CASSYSTSGRSNEQFF.

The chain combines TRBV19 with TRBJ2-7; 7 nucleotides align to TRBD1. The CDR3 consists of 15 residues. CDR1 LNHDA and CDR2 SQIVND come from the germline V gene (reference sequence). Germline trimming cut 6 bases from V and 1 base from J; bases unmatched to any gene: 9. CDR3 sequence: CASRPGQRSSYEQYF. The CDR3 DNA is TGTGCCAGTAGGCCGGGACAGCGATCGTCCTACGAGCAGTACTTC. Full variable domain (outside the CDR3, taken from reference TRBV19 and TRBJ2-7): DGGITQSPKYLFRKEGQNVTLSCEQNLNHDAMYWYRQDPGQGLRLIYYSQIVNDFQKGDIAEGYSVSREKKESFPLTVTSAQKNPTAFYLCASRPGQRSSYEQYFGPGTRLTVT.

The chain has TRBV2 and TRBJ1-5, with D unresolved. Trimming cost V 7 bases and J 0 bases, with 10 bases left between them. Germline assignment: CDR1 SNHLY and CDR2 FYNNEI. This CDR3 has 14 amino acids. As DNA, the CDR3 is TGTGCCAGCAACGGCAGGATTAGCAATCAGCCCCAGCATTTT. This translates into CASNGRISNQPQHF.

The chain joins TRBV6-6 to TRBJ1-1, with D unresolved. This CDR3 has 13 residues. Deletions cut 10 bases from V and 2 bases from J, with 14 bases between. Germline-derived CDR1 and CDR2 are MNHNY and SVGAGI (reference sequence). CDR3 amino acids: CATFETGNTEAFF. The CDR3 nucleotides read TGTGCCACCTTCGAAACGGGAAACACTGAAGCTTTCTTT.

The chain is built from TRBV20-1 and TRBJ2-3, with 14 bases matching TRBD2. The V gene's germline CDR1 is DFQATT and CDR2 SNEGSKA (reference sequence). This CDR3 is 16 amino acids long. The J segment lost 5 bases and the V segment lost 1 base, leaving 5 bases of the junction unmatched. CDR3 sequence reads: CSARGGLAGVGDTQYF. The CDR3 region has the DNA TGCAGTGCTAGAGGGGGACTAGCGGGAGTAGGAGATACGCAGTATTTT.

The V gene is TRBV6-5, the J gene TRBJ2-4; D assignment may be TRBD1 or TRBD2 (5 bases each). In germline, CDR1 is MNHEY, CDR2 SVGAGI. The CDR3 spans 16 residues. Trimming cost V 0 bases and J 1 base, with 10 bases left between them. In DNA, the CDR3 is TGTGCCAGCAGTTACTCCCGGGGCGAGGCCAAAAACATTCAGTACTTC. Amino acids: CASSYSRGEAKNIQYF.